One and the same sample provided the 26 T cell receptor beta chains below, sequenced in a study of T cells in tuberculosis. Produced via immunoSEQ multiplex PCR; TCRdb's table is partial and in-frame only. There are 30,000 or so clones in the sample; 90% occur only once, and 6.1% lies in the top ten. The sequenced sample consisted of PBMCs. The receptor source for this set is a donor aged 10-29 years with latent tuberculosis or without tuberculosis infection.

V gene TRBV19 combines with J gene TRBJ1-1; a weak D match, TRBD1 (6 bases). V lost 1 base and J lost 4, with 10 bases in between. CDR1 and CDR2 (germline): LNHDA, SQIVND (reference sequence). This CDR3 region has 14 residues. As DNA, the CDR3 is TGTGCCAGTAGTATAGCTACAGGGTCCACTGAAGCTTTCTTT. It codes for CASSIATGSTEAFF.

V is TRBV18 and J is TRBJ2-7, with 9 bases lining up with TRBD2. CDR3 size: 15 residues. Germline V CDR1 and CDR2: KGHSH, LQKENI. V shed 3 bases, J shed 3 bases, and the junction held 6 bases outside the gene matches. CDR3 nucleotides: TGTGCCAGCTCACCTACAGCGGGGGGCCTCTACGAGCAGTACTTC. Amino acid sequence: CASSPTAGGLYEQYF. Combining the CDR3 with reference TRBV18 and TRBJ2-7 gives the whole variable domain NAGVMQNPRHLVRRRGQEARLRCSPMKGHSHVYWYRQLPEEGLKFMVYLQKENIIDESGMPKERFSAEFPKEGPSILRIQQVVRGDSAAYFCASSPTAGGLYEQYFGPGTRLTVT.

This clone was detected once. The rearrangement links TRBV5-1 to TRBJ2-7; 7 nucleotides align to TRBD2. The germline CDR1 and CDR2 sequences are SGHRS and YFSETQ. The length of the CDR3 is 16 residues. After removal of 5 bases from V and 3 bases from J, the junction contained 14 bases not matched to a gene. The CDR3 nucleotides read TGCGCCAGCAGTTTTGGAGGCGGGAGATCGAGCTACGAGCAGTACTTC. Amino acids: CASSFGGGRSSYEQYF.

The chain is built from TRBV19 and TRBJ2-1; 8 nucleotides align to TRBD2. The CDR3 spans 14 residues. Germline V gives CDR1 LNHDA, CDR2 SQIVND (reference sequence). After removal of 5 bases from V and 8 bases from J, the junction contained 8 bases not matched to a gene. CDR3 bases: TGTGCCAGTAGTTATGCGGGGGGCCTGTATGAGCAGTTCTTC. Translation gives CASSYAGGLYEQFF. The full variable domain, completed using reference TRBV19 and TRBJ2-1, is DGGITQSPKYLFRKEGQNVTLSCEQNLNHDAMYWYRQDPGQGLRLIYYSQIVNDFQKGDIAEGYSVSREKKESFPLTVTSAQKNPTAFYLCASSYAGGLYEQFFGPGTRLTVL.

This chain connects TRBV25-1 to TRBJ2-3, with 9 nucleotides matching TRBD2. Germline trimming cut 6 bases from V and 0 bases from J; bases unmatched to any gene: 7. This CDR3 has 16 residues. Germline V CDR1 and CDR2: MGHDK, SYGVNS. The CDR3 DNA is TGTGCCAGCAGGGCCCCAGCGGGGGGCAGCACAGATACGCAGTATTTT. It specifies CASRAPAGGSTDTQYF.

This chain connects TRBV9 to TRBJ2-1, with D possibly being TRBD2 (7 bases). Per germline, CDR1 SGDLS and CDR2 YYNGEE. Trimming took 5 bases from V and 4 from J, leaving 16 bases between them. The CDR3 contains 15 residues. The CDR3 DNA sequence: TGTGCCAGCAGGGGAGGGGGTGCGACATACAATGAGCAGTTCTTC. This gives the protein CASRGGGATYNEQFF.

The V and J genes are TRBV5-6 and TRBJ1-4, with 9 bases aligning to TRBD1. The trim removed 4 bases at V and 10 bases at J, leaving 14 bases unmatched. This CDR3 is built from 16 residues. Germline assignment: CDR1 SGHDT and CDR2 YYEEEE. CDR3 amino acids: CASSPKLGQGSSKLFF. In DNA form, the CDR3 reads TGTGCCAGCAGCCCTAAGTTGGGACAGGGCTCGTCAAAACTGTTTTTT.

The chain employs TRBV7-2 and TRBJ2-7; TRBD1 matches at 7 bases. There are 14 residues in the CDR3. The V gene's germline CDR1 is SGHTA and CDR2 FQGNSA. CDR3 DNA sequence: TGTGTTACCGGGTTGCGACAGGGTTCGTACGAGCAGTACTTC. Residues: CVTGLRQGSYEQYF. Complete variable domain (other parts from reference TRBV7-2 and TRBJ2-7): GAGVSQSPSNKVTEKGKDVELRCDPISGHTALYWYRQSLGQGLEFLIYFQGNSAPDKSGLPSDRFSAERTGGSVSTLTIQRTQQEDSAVYLCVTGLRQGSYEQYFGPGTRLTVT.

CDR3: CASSLRGAGGNTIYF. As DNA, the CDR3 is TGTGCCAGCAGCTTGCGGGGGGCAGGTGGAAACACCATATATTTT. V usage is TRBV5-5 and J usage is TRBJ1-3; the D gene is possibly TRBD1 (6 bases). This CDR3 has 15 residues. Germline V lookup: CDR1 SGHKS, CDR2 YYEKEE (reference sequence). Trimming left V 1 base short and J 3 bases short, with 11 bases between.

The chain links TRBV27 to TRBJ2-3, with D maybe TRBD2 (5 bases). Germline-derived CDR1 and CDR2 are MNHEY and SMNVEV (reference sequence). The germline V and J ends were trimmed by 6 bases and 0 bases, with 10 bases remaining between them. The CDR3 contains 14 residues. The CDR3 DNA is TGTGCCAGCAGCTCAACTAGGAGCACAGATACGCAGTATTTT. Translating gives CASSSTRSTDTQYF.

This clone was picked up one time. The V and J genes are TRBV28 and TRBJ1-1, with a possible D match to TRBD1 (5 bases). The CDR3 totals 13 residues. The germline V and J ends were trimmed by 4 bases and 6 bases, with 12 bases remaining between them. Germline CDR1 and CDR2: MDHEN and SYDVKM. The CDR3 coding sequence is TGTGCCAGCAGTTGGGGGGAAAAGGCTGAAGCTTTCTTT. Translated, it gives CASSWGEKAEAFF.

The chain links TRBV10-3 to TRBJ2-2, with D possibly matching TRBD1 (6 bases). Deletions cut 10 bases from V and 1 base from J, with 13 bases between. Germline CDR1 ENHRY, CDR2 SYGVKD. There are 14 residues in the CDR3. CDR3 bases: TGTGCCACCGGACAGAAGATGAACACCGGGGAGCTGTTTTTT. Translation gives CATGQKMNTGELFF.

The chain carries TRBV5-1 and TRBJ1-1; 11 bases are shared with TRBD1. Per germline, CDR1 SGHRS and CDR2 YFSETQ. After removal of 4 bases from V and 0 bases from J, the junction contained 2 bases not matched to a gene. This CDR3 has 15 amino acids. For the CDR3, the DNA is TGCGCCAGCAGCGGGGGACAGGGGGTGAACACTGAAGCTTTCTTT. Its protein product is CASSGGQGVNTEAFF.

The rearrangement joins TRBV5-4 to TRBJ2-3; D unclear. CDR1 and CDR2 (germline): SGHNT, YYREEE (reference sequence). This CDR3 has 12 residues. Deletions cut 4 bases from V and 2 bases from J, with 5 bases between. This CDR3 reads CASSHFTDTQYF. The CDR3 nucleotides are TGTGCCAGCAGCCATTTCACAGATACGCAGTATTTT.

The rearrangement joins TRBV6-1 to TRBJ2-2; 7 bases match TRBD1. Germline V lookup: CDR1 MNHNS, CDR2 SASEGT. This CDR3 has 14 amino acids. J lost 6 bases, V lost 1 base, and 2 bases had no gene match. This CDR3 is CASSEEGAAGELFF. DNA of the CDR3: TGTGCCAGCAGTGAAGAGGGGGCAGCCGGGGAGCTGTTTTTT.

The CDR3 DNA follows: TGTGCCAGCAGCCCGGCGGGGGGGAATTCTGGGGCCAACGTCCTGACTTTC. Translated, it gives CASSPAGGNSGANVLTF. The chain uses TRBV5-4 and TRBJ2-6; 9 bases line up with TRBD2. The germline V gene encodes CDR1 SGHNT and CDR2 YYREEE (reference sequence). The ends lost 4 bases at V and 1 base at J; junction bases unmatched: 6. The CDR3 runs to 17 residues. The whole variable domain, filled in from reference TRBV5-4 and TRBJ2-6, reads ETGVTQSPTHLIKTRGQQVTLRCSSQSGHNTVSWYQQALGQGPQFIFQYYREEENGRGNFPPRFSGLQFPNYSSELNVNALELDDSALYLCASSPAGGNSGANVLTFGAGSRLTVL.

The gene calls are TRBV6-5 and TRBJ1-5; D call uncertain. Trimming took 0 bases from V and 6 from J, leaving 12 bases between them. CDR3 size: 15 residues. CDR1 MNHEY and CDR2 SVGAGI come from the germline V gene. DNA of the CDR3: TGTGCCAGCAGTTACTCGGAGGAGGGTGGTCAGCCCCAGCATTTT. Translating it yields CASSYSEEGGQPQHF.

This chain uses TRBV23-1 with TRBJ1-5, with 8 positions matching TRBD1. TRBV23-1 is assigned to the ORF class and has an uncertain function. The CDR3 contains 16 residues. With V trimmed by 3 bases and J by 7 bases, 11 bases remained unmatched. The CDR3, as DNA: TGCGCCAGCAGTCAGCTGGTCAGGGGGCTAGGGCAGCCCCAGCATTTT. Translation: CASSQLVRGLGQPQHF.

The chain is built from TRBV6-1 and TRBJ1-3, with D hard to call. V lost 8 bases, J lost 2 bases, and 7 bases lay in between. Germline CDR1 reads MNHNS; CDR2 reads SASEGT. The CDR3 runs to 12 residues. This CDR3 reads CASQQPGNTIYF. The CDR3 nucleotides are TGTGCCAGCCAACAGCCTGGAAACACCATATATTTT.

The V call is TRBV2, the J call TRBJ2-5; D unclear. The V gene lost 1 base and the J gene lost 4 bases, with 10 bases spanning the gap. Germline V gene lookup returns CDR1 SNHLY and CDR2 FYNNEI. The CDR3 extends over 14 amino acids. CDR3 nucleotides: TGTGCCAGCAGTGAAGGTGGGCCTGGAGAGACCCAGTACTTC. It translates to CASSEGGPGETQYF.

J is TRBJ2-5 and V is TRBV7-7, with TRBD1 as a possible D gene (6 bases). The germline V and J ends were trimmed by 1 base and 1 base, with 13 bases remaining between them. Germline CDR1 reads SSHAT; CDR2 reads FNYEAQ (reference sequence). This CDR3 has 16 amino acids. The CDR3 coding sequence is TGTGCCAGCAGCTTAGACGTTCAGGGGACCCAAGAGACCCAGTACTTC. Translating gives CASSLDVQGTQETQYF.

The chain joins TRBV11-2 to TRBJ2-2; D possibly corresponds to TRBD2 (6 bases). V was trimmed by 0 bases and J by 3 bases, leaving 11 bases between them. The CDR3 has 16 residues. Germline V CDR1 and CDR2: SGHAT, FQNNGV. CDR3 protein: CASSLDRTSHTGELFF. The CDR3 DNA is TGTGCCAGCAGCTTAGATCGAACTAGCCACACCGGGGAGCTGTTTTTT.

The chain joins TRBV5-4 to TRBJ1-2; D might be TRBD1 (5 bases). Trimming took off 1 base at V and 4 bases at J, with 14 bases between the two ends. The CDR3 has 15 residues. Germline lookup yields CDR1 SGHNT and CDR2 YYREEE (reference sequence). The CDR3 sequence is CASSLMGRDGYGYTF. CDR3 nucleotides: TGTGCCAGCAGCTTGATGGGCAGGGATGGCTATGGCTACACCTTC.

This chain connects TRBV6-1 to TRBJ2-7; 8 bases map to TRBD1. The junction had 13 bases not matched to a gene; V was cut back by 6 bases and J by 6 bases. The CDR3 runs 15 residues. Germline lookup yields CDR1 MNHNS and CDR2 SASEGT. The CDR3 DNA follows: TGTGCCAGCAGCCCCAACCCGACAGGGGTGGGCGAGCAGTACTTC. Translated, it gives CASSPNPTGVGEQYF.

J is TRBJ1-2 and V is TRBV5-1, with 7 bases aligning to TRBD1. CDR1 is SGHRS and CDR2 is YFSETQ in the germline V gene. The length of the CDR3 is 14 residues. With 1 base clipped from V and 6 bases from J, the junction kept 6 bases outside the gene matches. The CDR3 coding sequence is TGCGCCAGCAGCTTGACCGGGACAGTTGATGGCTACACCTTC. Amino acids: CASSLTGTVDGYTF. Full variable domain (outside the CDR3, taken from reference TRBV5-1 and TRBJ1-2): KAGVTQTPRYLIKTRGQQVTLSCSPISGHRSVSWYQQTPGQGLQFLFEYFSETQRNKGNFPGRFSGRQFSNSRSEMNVSTLELGDSALYLCASSLTGTVDGYTFGSGTRLTVV.

The chain combines TRBV6-5 with TRBJ2-7; 11 nucleotides align to TRBD2. Germline CDR1 is MNHEY and CDR2 is SVGAGI. The J segment lost 2 bases and the V segment lost 0 bases, leaving 3 bases of the junction unmatched. This CDR3 has 16 residues. As DNA, the CDR3 is TGTGCCAGCAGTTACTCGACTAGCGGGGCCACCTACGAGCAGTACTTC. It specifies CASSYSTSGATYEQYF.